The rows below give T cell receptor beta chains drawn from one sample of a study of CD8+CD57+ T cells in acquired aplastic anemia. A single record per CDR3 protein comes from TCRdb applying MiXCR to the reads. The profile shows hundreds of thousands of distinct CDR3 sequences, around 72% of them singletons. Sequencing was carried out using sorted CD4+, CD8+, or CD8+CD57+ T cells (not recorded which) from PBMCs. The origin of the receptors is a human donor in good health, serving as a control. Each CDR3 is given with its conserved first and last residue. Each record gives: V gene, J gene, D gene, clone size, CDR3 DNA, CDR3 protein. The D gene is left open where the match is weak. Size tells how often a clone was seen (once, few, many) or the class of an expanded clone, and some rows leave it out.

TRBV7-6	TRBJ1-2	.	.	TGTGCCAGCAGCTTAACCGGACCGGCACATGGCTACACCTTC	CASSLTGPAHGYTF
TRBV5-1	TRBJ1-1	.	.	TGCGCCACCAGCAGAGAGCCATCGAACACTGAAGCTTTCTTT	CATSREPSNTEAFF
TRBV20-1	TRBJ1-2	TRBD1	.	TGCAGTGCTAGAAACCCGGGACAGGGGGGCTACACCTTC	CSARNPGQGGYTF
TRBV29-1	TRBJ1-2	TRBD1	.	TGCAGCGTGGCGCCGGGACAGGGCTATGGCTACACCTTC	CSVAPGQGYGYTF
TRBV7-9	TRBJ2-1	TRBD1	.	TGTGCCAGTAGCATTACAGGGGGCCGGGGATATGTGCAGTTCTTC	CASSITGGRGYVQFF
TRBV6-1	TRBJ1-4	.	.	TGTGCCAGCAATAGCGGGGAAACTAATGAAAAACTGTTTTTT	CASNSGETNEKLFF
TRBV7-2	TRBJ1-2	TRBD1	.	TGTGCCAGCAGCCCGACAGGGGACCATGGCTACACCTTC	CASSPTGDHGYTF
TRBV6-1	TRBJ1-5	.	many	TGTGCCAGCCAAATGGGTAGCAATCAGCCCCAGCATTTT	CASQMGSNQPQHF
TRBV7-9	TRBJ2-7	.	.	TGCGCCAGCAGCTCGGGTGGACTTCGACTGACCACCGAGCAGTACTTC	CASSSGGLRLTTEQYF
TRBV5-4	TRBJ2-5	.	.	TGTGCCAGCAGCCAAGAGCCGGCAGAGACCCAGTACTTC	CASSQEPAETQYF
TRBV14	TRBJ2-3	TRBD2	many	TGTGCCAGCAGCCCGGAGCTGGGGGGAGGGGATACGCAGTATTTT	CASSPELGGGDTQYF
TRBV19	TRBJ1-4	TRBD1	once	TGTGCCAGTAGACCAACCGGGACAGGATCGGTAAAACTGTTTTTT	CASRPTGTGSVKLFF
TRBV3-1	TRBJ2-2	.	few	TGTGCCAGCAGGCCCACAGGGGGGGACACCGGGGAGCTGTTTTTT	CASRPTGGDTGELFF
TRBV11-2	TRBJ1-4	.	.	TGTGCCAGCAGTGAATCTGTAGGCATTACTATTTTTTTT	CASSESVGITIFF
TRBV9	TRBJ1-5	TRBD1	.	TGTGCCAGCAGCTTGGGACAGGCGTTCACCAATCAGGCCCAGCATTTT	CASSLGQAFTNQAQHF
TRBV5-1	TRBJ2-5	.	.	TGCGCCAGCAGCTTGTCAGGGGGGACAGACCAGTACTTC	CASSLSGGTDQYF
TRBV20-1	TRBJ2-7	.	.	TGCAGTGCTAGTGTGGCCCCGACTACCTACGAGCAGTACTTC	CSASVAPTTYEQYF
TRBV30	TRBJ1-5	.	many	TGTGCCTGGAGCGCCTCAGGGGCAAGTCAGCCCCAGCATTTT	CAWSASGASQPQHF
TRBV10-3	TRBJ1-2	TRBD1	.	TGTGCCATCAAACCGGGACAGGGGTCCGCTAACTATGGCTACACCTTC	CAIKPGQGSANYGYTF
TRBV2	TRBJ1-5	.	many	TGTGCCAGCAGACAGGCGGGCAATCAGCCCCAGCATTTT	CASRQAGNQPQHF
TRBV6-2/TRBV6-3	TRBJ1-6	TRBD1	.	TGTGCCAGCAGTAGAGAACTTTTGACAGGGGGCAACTCACCCCTCCACTTT	CASSRELLTGGNSPLHF
TRBV7-9	TRBJ2-6	.	.	TGTGCCAGCAACAACGCTGGGACCAACGTCGTGACTTTC	CASNNAGTNVVTF
TRBV24-1	TRBJ2-2	.	.	TGTGCCACCAGTGTTAAGGACAGCGGGGAGCTGTTTTTT	CATSVKDSGELFF
TRBV7-7	TRBJ1-2	.	once	TGTGCCAGCAGCTTAGCTGGTTCCTACGAGCAGGACTTCACCTTC	CASSLAGSYEQDFTF
TRBV2	TRBJ1-6	TRBD1	.	TGTGCCAGCATCAGGACAGGGAGATCACCCCTCCACTTT	CASIRTGRSPLHF
TRBV4-1	TRBJ2-7	.	.	TGCGCCAGCAGCCAATCCCAGGGCCTTTACGAGCAGTACTTC	CASSQSQGLYEQYF
TRBV19	TRBJ2-1	TRBD1	.	TGTGCCAGTTCACAGGGGACAGGGAATGAGCAGTTCTTC	CASSQGTGNEQFF
TRBV9	TRBJ1-6	.	.	TGTGCCAGCAGCGTAGAAGGAGGGACTAATTCACCCCTCCACTTT	CASSVEGGTNSPLHF
TRBV11-2	TRBJ1-5	.	many	TGTGCCAGCAGCGGCCAAGGGGTTTCCAATCAGCCCCAGCATTTT	CASSGQGVSNQPQHF
TRBV6-5	TRBJ2-1	.	few	TGTGCCAGCAGCTACCCTCGAGGTGAGCAGCTCTTC	CASSYPRGEQLF
TRBV5-5	TRBJ1-1	.	many	TGTGCCAGCAGCTTCCAGGGGAACACTGAAGCTTTCTTT	CASSFQGNTEAFF
TRBV10-3	TRBJ1-1	.	few	TGTGCCATCGGTACACAGGGAGGTGCTGAAGCTTTCTTT	CAIGTQGGAEAFF
TRBV9	TRBJ1-2	.	.	TGTGCCAGCAGCGTAGGGAAGAGGGGCATCTATGGCTACACCTTC	CASSVGKRGIYGYTF
TRBV20-1	TRBJ2-1	.	once	TGCAGCGTAGAAAGGCTCAGGGCCAGGAACAATGAGCAGTTCTTC	CSVERLRARNNEQFF
TRBV7-3	TRBJ1-1	.	.	TGTGCCAGCAGCCTCGGACGGGATTTAAACTACGAACAGTTCTTT	CASSLGRDLNYEQFF
TRBV19	TRBJ1-2	.	.	TGTGCCATCAGTGAGGGGGGGCCAGCTGTCGACTATGACTACACCTTC	CAISEGGPAVDYDYTF
TRBV20-1	TRBJ1-5	.	.	TGCAGTGCTAGACAGATAGGGAGGGTTAGCAATCAGCCCCAGCATTTT	CSARQIGRVSNQPQHF
TRBV7-2	TRBJ2-5	.	.	TGTGCCAGCAGCTCTAGACGGGCCAAGGGGGAGCAGTACTTC	CASSSRRAKGEQYF
TRBV15	TRBJ1-1	.	once	TGTGCCACCAGCAGGGATTCTCACTATGAAGCGTACTTC	CATSRDSHYEAYF
TRBV7-8	TRBJ1-2	.	.	TGTGCCAGCAGCAACGGTCGGAGCAAGGGAGATGGCTACACCTTC	CASSNGRSKGDGYTF
TRBV2	TRBJ1-2	.	.	TGTGCCAGCAGCACAAACAGGGTTGGACATGAACACTCATTC	CASSTNRVGHEHSF
TRBV5-1	TRBJ2-7	.	once	TGTGCCAGCAGCTTGGTCACCCCAGGCACGCAGTACTTC	CASSLVTPGTQYF
TRBV7-2	TRBJ1-2	TRBD1	.	TGTGCCAGCAGCCTAGAACAGGGGGTCGAGGGCGAGCAGTTC	CASSLEQGVEGEQF
TRBV3-2	TRBJ2-7	.	many	TGTGCCAGCAGCCAAGAACGGACAGTCTCCTACGAGCAGTACTTC	CASSQERTVSYEQYF
TRBV12-3/TRBV12-4	TRBJ1-5	.	many	TGTGCCAGCAGTTTGCGGTGGGTCAATCAGCCCCAGCATTTT	CASSLRWVNQPQHF
TRBV3-2	TRBJ2-1	.	few	TGTGCCAGCAGTCCGCTAGCGGGGGGGCGGGATGAGCAGTTCTTC	CASSPLAGGRDEQFF
TRBV7-2	TRBJ1-6	.	.	TGTGCCAGCACCTTAGCGAACGGAGAATCACAGCACCACTTT	CASTLANGESQHHF
TRBV19	TRBJ1-6	TRBD1	.	TGTGCCAGTAGGGACAGGAGGAATTCACCCCTCCACTTT	CASRDRRNSPLHF
TRBV9	TRBJ2-2	TRBD2	.	TGTGCCAGCAGCTGGGACGGGGATCGCGGGGGGCTGTTTTTT	CASSWDGDRGGLFF
TRBV12-3/TRBV12-4	TRBJ1-6	.	.	TGTGCCAGCAGTTTAAGTTCACCCCTCCACTTT	CASSLSSPLHF
TRBV11-1	TRBJ1-1	.	.	TGTGCCAGCAGCAGGGATGTCAGTCGGAACACTGAAGCTTTCTTT	CASSRDVSRNTEAFF